The 17 T cell receptor beta chains below were found in one sample sequenced in a study of blood T cell repertoires in COVID-19. The protocol was immunoSEQ multiplex PCR, while the TCRdb copy is restricted to in-frame clones and leaves out a portion. The sample shows 42,000 or so clones, around 94% of them seen only once. Source material: peripheral blood. These TCRs come from a man between 45 and 60 years old with active COVID-19.

The J gene is TRBJ2-1, the V gene TRBV5-1; TRBD2 matches 10 bases. The CDR3 has 16 residues. Germline V gene lookup returns CDR1 SGHRS and CDR2 YFSETQ. Losses at the gene ends were 0 bases for V and 6 bases for J; bases not matched to a gene: 6. The CDR3 coding sequence is TGCGCCAGCAGCTTGGCGGAAATAGCGGGGGGCAATGAGCAGTTCTTC. Translating it yields CASSLAEIAGGNEQFF.

The J gene is TRBJ2-5, the V gene TRBV5-1; a weak D match, TRBD2 (5 bases). The CDR3 sequence is 13 residues long. Germline V gene sequence: CDR1 SGHRS, CDR2 YFSETQ. V lost 6 bases and J 4 bases, leaving 13 bases between the germline ends. The CDR3 spells CASNILASETQYF. CDR3 in DNA: TGCGCCAGCAACATTCTAGCCTCAGAGACCCAGTACTTC.

V usage is TRBV5-1 and J usage is TRBJ2-7; 7 bases agree with TRBD2. CDR1 SGHRS and CDR2 YFSETQ come from the germline V gene. The CDR3 covers 14 residues. The J segment lost 5 bases and the V segment lost 4 bases, leaving 9 bases of the junction unmatched. The CDR3 loop is CASSAVGGIHEQYF. The CDR3 bases are TGCGCCAGCAGCGCTGTCGGGGGGATTCACGAGCAGTACTTC.

V usage is TRBV9 and J usage is TRBJ1-2, with TRBD1 matching over 8 bases. V gave up 3 bases and J gave up 1 base; unmatched junction bases: 8. The CDR3 has 16 amino acids. Germline V gene data show CDR1 as SGDLS and CDR2 as YYNGEE. The CDR3 sequence is CASSAYGTGFNYGYTF. CDR3 in DNA: TGTGCCAGCAGCGCTTATGGGACAGGATTTAACTATGGCTACACCTTC.

This chain uses TRBV18 with TRBJ1-2; 7 positions agree with TRBD1. The CDR3 is 16 amino acids. CDR1 KGHSH and CDR2 LQKENI come from the germline V gene. With V trimmed by 6 bases and J by 0 bases, 10 bases remained unmatched. The CDR3 sequence is CASSQNRDRSNYGYTF. The CDR3 DNA is TGTGCCAGCTCGCAAAACCGGGACAGATCTAACTATGGCTACACCTTC.

The rearrangement uses TRBV7-8 and TRBJ1-1; D remains unclear. V gave up 4 bases and J gave up 1 base, with 13 bases separating them. The CDR3 consists of 15 residues. Germline V gene data show CDR1 as SGHVS and CDR2 as FQNEAQ. Here the CDR3 DNA reads TGTGCCAGCAGCTCGACCCCTCGGGGGAACACTGAAGCTTTCTTT. As protein: CASSSTPRGNTEAFF.

V and J are TRBV18 and TRBJ2-1; the match to TRBD1 covers 7 bases. After removal of 3 bases from V and 5 bases from J, the junction contained 1 base not matched to a gene. The CDR3 contains 13 residues. The germline gives CDR1 KGHSH, CDR2 LQKENI. The CDR3: CASSPGQHNEQFF. The CDR3 DNA sequence: TGTGCCAGCTCACCGGGACAGCACAATGAGCAGTTCTTC.

The gene calls are TRBV5-1 and TRBJ1-1; 7 bases fit TRBD1. The CDR3 contains 14 residues. V lost 0 bases and J lost 6; bases outside the gene matches: 5. Per the germline V gene, CDR1 is SGHRS and CDR2 is YFSETQ. This CDR3 is CASSLEGATAEAFF. The CDR3 coding sequence is TGCGCCAGCAGCTTGGAGGGGGCAACCGCTGAAGCTTTCTTT.

V and J are TRBV19 and TRBJ2-7, with TRBD1 matching 10 bases. V lost 6 bases and J lost 3; bases outside the gene matches: 5. The CDR3 spans 14 residues. The germline gives CDR1 LNHDA, CDR2 SQIVND (reference sequence). In DNA form, the CDR3 reads TGTGCCAGTAGCGTCCGGACAGGGGGCTACGAGCAGTACTTC. Protein: CASSVRTGGYEQYF.

CDR3 bases: TGTGCCAGCGCTCGACTAGCGGGGGAGGCAGAGACCCAGTACTTC. Translated: CASARLAGEAETQYF. V gene TRBV5-4 combines with J gene TRBJ2-5; 12 nucleotides align to TRBD2. J was trimmed by 4 bases and V by 7 bases; bases with no gene match: 8. The CDR3 spans 15 residues. In germline, CDR1 is SGHNT, CDR2 YYREEE (reference sequence).

The chain links TRBV28 to TRBJ2-5; D is possibly TRBD2 (6 bases). The CDR3 has 12 amino acids. V was trimmed by 8 bases and J by 1 base, leaving 8 bases between them. Germline CDR1 reads MDHEN; CDR2 reads SYDVKM. The CDR3 nucleotides read TGTGCCAGCCTGGGACTCCAAGAGACCCAGTACTTC. It is translated as CASLGLQETQYF.

The chain couples TRBV6-5 to TRBJ2-6; D unclear. This CDR3 spans 15 amino acids. Trimming took off 6 bases at V and 1 base at J, with 10 bases between the two ends. Germline V gene sequence: CDR1 MNHEY, CDR2 SVGAGI. The CDR3 spells CASRTSESGANVLTF. The CDR3 DNA follows: TGTGCCAGCAGAACCTCGGAGTCTGGGGCCAACGTCCTGACTTTC.

The chain recombines TRBV30 with TRBJ1-5; the D gene is possibly TRBD1 (5 bases). The CDR3 loop spans 14 amino acids. Trimming removed 3 bases from V and 4 bases from J, with 13 bases in between. Germline V gene sequence: CDR1 GTSNPN, CDR2 SVGIG (reference sequence). CDR3 protein: CAWSWGLGNQPQHF. The CDR3 DNA follows: TGTGCCTGGAGCTGGGGCTTAGGAAATCAGCCCCAGCATTTT.

The CDR3 nucleotides are TGTGCCAGCAGTGGAGGGGGAATACGGGGCCTAAATTCACCCCTCCACTTT. It is translated as CASSGGGIRGLNSPLHF. The chain employs TRBV25-1 and TRBJ1-6; D is possibly TRBD1 (6 bases). Between the trimmed V and J ends, which lost 4 bases and 7 bases, there was a span of 20 bases. The CDR3 runs 17 residues. Germline lookup yields CDR1 MGHDK and CDR2 SYGVNS. Combining the CDR3 with reference TRBV25-1 and TRBJ1-6 gives the whole variable domain EADIYQTPRYLVIGTGKKITLECSQTMGHDKMYWYQQDPGMELHLIHYSYGVNSTEKGDLSSESTVSRIRTEHFPLTLESARPSHTSQYLCASSGGGIRGLNSPLHFGNGTRLTVT.

The V and J genes are TRBV28 and TRBJ2-5, with 9 bases aligning to TRBD1. The junction had 3 bases not matched to a gene; V was cut back by 8 bases and J by 2 bases. CDR3 length: 13 amino acids. Germline CDR1 reads MDHEN; CDR2 reads SYDVKM. CDR3 bases: TGTGCCAGCCGGGACAGGGTACAAGAGACCCAGTACTTC. It specifies CASRDRVQETQYF.

This chain uses TRBV16 with TRBJ2-7; 8 positions agree with TRBD1. Germline CDR1 and CDR2: KGHSY and FQNENV. V shed 4 bases, J shed 6 bases, and the junction held 11 bases outside the gene matches. The CDR3 has 15 amino acids. The CDR3 region has the DNA TGTGCCAGCAGCCCTCACCGGGACAGGACGGGCGAGCAGTACTTC. Translating it yields CASSPHRDRTGEQYF.

The V gene is TRBV28, the J gene TRBJ2-2; 8 bases match TRBD2. Germline CDR1 MDHEN, CDR2 SYDVKM. The CDR3 sequence is 15 residues long. The trim removed 3 bases at V and 5 bases at J, leaving 5 bases unmatched. Here the CDR3 reads CASSFRAGGTGELFF. In DNA, the CDR3 is TGTGCCAGCAGTTTCCGGGCGGGAGGTACCGGGGAGCTGTTTTTT.